This T cell receptor beta chain emerged from a study of low-dose radiotherapy and immunotherapy resistance in tumors (dated by TCRdb to 2021 to 2024). General notes on the study: Patients in Cohort 1 were given 0.5 Gy per fraction every 2 weeks, and the prescribed total PTV dose was 6.5 Gy. For Cohort 2, the dose was 1 Gy per fraction given every two weeks, adding up to 13 Gy in total across 26 weeks. Nivolumab was administered intravenously as a 240 mg flat dose every two weeks, and ipilimumab was administered intravenously at 1 mg/kg every six weeks. Intravenous cyclophosphamide at 200 mg/m2 was administered every two weeks, one day ahead of each radiation and immunotherapy administration. Starting on cycle 1 day 1, patients took 300 mg of aspirin by mouth once a day for four cycles. Trial participants were not randomized into treatment groups. Eight patients were included in the translational analysis, namely three from the first dose cohort plus the first five from the second dose cohort.

TCRdb shows the sequencer as Illumina HiSeq 2500. Superscript III and a set of TRAV- and TRBV-specific primers were used to synthesize first-strand cDNA, so that both TCRalpha and TCRbeta chains were covered. TCRs were amplified with Phusion for approximately 21 PCR cycles, with a constant-region primer paired with the adapter attached to the V primers. The isolated mRNA was amplified using the MessageAmp II aRNA Amplification Kit, with in vitro transcription performed for about 15 hours at 37 degrees C. mRNA for TCR sequencing was isolated with the Dynabeads mRNA DIRECT Purification Kit. Indexed Illumina adapters were added in a second Phusion PCR of about 24 cycles, and the PCR products were purified with AMPure XP beads. The study's processing was this. Using custom Perl scripts, TCR sequences that encoded the same protein were pooled, out-of-frame sequences were dropped, and the abundance of each clonotype was calculated. Any TCR sequence supported by only a single read was excluded from analysis. Repertoire metrics included Shannon entropy, Gini index, clonality, richness, and frequency of TCRs shared between repertoires. TCRdb cleaned the public reads at Q25 with fastp, built clones with MiXCR and kept in-frame beta chains. Each record represents a unique CDR3 protein, reported with the most common genes and DNA among its rows. TCRdb's processing, not the authors' own work, is the source of the V and J calls. Across this sample there are just over 90,000 distinct CDR3 sequences, with 20% to 25% seen only once. The ten largest clones capture roughly 12% of the sample.

The sample's time point label, decoded: after trial treatment. Interpreted using the paper, the treatment or condition label stands for: LDRT plus nivolumab, ipilimumab, low-dose cyclophosphamide and aspirin (RACIN trial). The donors came from RACIN, which was a single-arm phase I dose-escalation trial that paired nivolumab and ipilimumab with aspirin, low-dose cyclophosphamide and low-dose radiotherapy. Patients with advanced, TIL-negative solid tumors were considered eligible. This clonotype was recorded many times. Its antigen is not yet known. No qualities accompany the bases; no much larger clone lies one base away. The source is a female donor with ovarian cancer. Material: PBMCs, obtained after low-dose radiotherapy plus immunotherapy.

The DNA sequence reads TGTGCCAGCAGCATAGGGCAGGGGGCGAGAGAGACCCAGTACTTC. Translated, this gives CASSIGQGARETQYF. Rearrangement joined TRBV7-9 to TRBJ2-5; TRBD1 lines up with 8 middle nucleotides. Trimming removed 5 bases from V and 4 bases from J; the gene matches leave 9 bases unexplained. There are 15 amino acids in the CDR3, from cysteine to phenylalanine inclusive. Only the CDR3 portion is preserved as DNA: 45 bases, with reading frame beginning at the first base. The CDR1 and CDR2 encoded by the germline V gene (reference sequence) are SEHNR and FQNEAQ. Supplemented by the reference TRBV7-9 and TRBJ2-5 proteins around the CDR3, the complete variable domain is DTGVSQNPRHKITKRGQNVTFRCDPISEHNRLYWYRQTLGQGPEFLTYFQNEAQLEKSRLLSDRFSAERPKGSFSTLEIQRTEQGDSAMYLCASSIGQGARETQYFGPGTRLLVL.